Listed here is a single T cell receptor beta chain. What it binds is not known. Germline V CDR1 and CDR2: SGDLS, YYNGEE. Trimming stripped 0 bases from V and 2 bases from J, with 26 bases between. This CDR3 spans 20 amino acids. Brentuximab vedotin exposure varied, and every patient relapsed after autologous stem cell transplantation. These data are taken from a study of PD-1 blockade in classical Hodgkin lymphoma. The protocol was immunoSEQ multiplex PCR, while the TCRdb copy is restricted to in-frame clones and leaves out a portion. The table shows around 13,000 clones, with around 76% occurring only once. Notes on the study in general: Those starting nivolumab under 1 year post-ASCT were excluded. TCR diversity at baseline was reported to be reduced in newly diagnosed patients relative to healthy donors.

The sequencing used peripheral blood mononuclear cells (PBMCs), collected at baseline. The J gene is TRBJ1-2, the V gene TRBV9; D unclear. This sequence was found in a human donor with classical Hodgkin lymphoma. The CDR3 reads CASSVGPHTPTEILNYGYTF. Written as DNA, the CDR3 is TGTGCCAGCAGCGTAGGCCCGCACACGCCAACAGAGATCTTAAACTATGGCTACACCTTC.